This T cell receptor (beta chain) was profiled in a study of blood T cells in healthy people across ages. Study-wide context: Per every two T cells, about one barcoded beta molecule was captured by template switching.

The ends lost 4 bases at V and 2 bases at J; junction bases unmatched: 5. The CDR3 sequence is 15 residues long. CDR1 is MGHRA and CDR2 is YSYEKL in the germline V gene. Next came a second PCR, run for roughly 6 to 11 cycles, which used a sample-barcoded 5' primer along with a J-beta primer mix. Using its own MiXCR run on the 5' RACE reads, TCRdb lists one record per CDR3 protein. The sample lists 1.2 million to 1.5 million distinct CDR3 sequences, 35% to 45% occurring once. This clonotype has just a few counts. Per-sample yields of isolated PBMCs were at least 6.5 million. There were at least 5.5 micrograms of total RNA extracted from every sample.

The sequenced sample was blood. The clonotype originates from a woman aged 18 to 35 in good health. The chain links TRBV4-1 to TRBJ2-5, with 9 bases aligning to TRBD1. CDR3 sequence: CASSLPGQGQETQYF. CDR3 nucleotide sequence: TGCGCCAGCAGCCTACCGGGACAGGGTCAAGAGACCCAGTACTTC.